The source of this T cell receptor (beta chain) is a study of identical twins (dated by TCRdb to the mid-2010s). About the full investigation: The study deep-sequenced TCR alpha and beta repertoires from monozygotic twins, unrelated adults of various ages and cord blood to test whether fetal clonotypes persist. To rule out contamination, replicate twin experiments were performed at different times with different library preparation protocols.

The library came from 5' RACE. Instrument on record: Illumina HiSeq 2000. A universal primer binding site was added through template switching, and the final cDNA carried a unique molecular identifier so that TCR cDNA molecules could be counted accurately. First-strand cDNA for TCR alpha and beta chains was synthesized from specific primers in the conserved constant-segment region. To control for contamination, every cDNA library carried two barcodes: a SMART-Mk sample barcode plus Illumina barcodes. TruSeq adapter sequences, together with Illumina sample barcodes, were added in two successive PCR steps. Sequencing of the TCR alpha and beta cDNA libraries was done on the Illumina HiSeq platform using custom primers. Per the authors' processing: MiGEC processed the raw reads to extract unique molecular identifiers, while MiXCR was used to determine the CDR3 positions. Recombination models were inferred per individual with the repgenHMM and IGoR tools using an EM algorithm. Shared clonotype analysis was performed with the tcR package in R, normalizing sharing by the product of cloneset sizes. To study raw recombination without the effects of thymic and clonal selection, out-of-frame nonproductive sequences were analyzed. Using fastp at Q25 and MiXCR, TCRdb reprocessed the public reads and kept productive beta chains. For every CDR3 protein sequence, its rows merge into one entry that carries the most common genes and DNA. TCRdb, rather than the study authors, made the V and J calls. A total of 690,000 or so distinct CDR3 sequences appear in this sample, 8.6% of them only once. 0.98% of the sample is held by the ten biggest clonotypes.

Every donor in the study was a healthy Caucasian. The twin cohort comprised three pairs of female monozygotic twins, all aged about 18 to 30 years. Peripheral blood mononuclear cells were used as the source from which RNA for TCR libraries was isolated. In this sample, this clonotype turned up many times. There is no known antigen for this receptor. Qualities for individual bases were not recorded, and no much larger clone is one base off. Study-level results and caveats: Because the same donors could not be followed over many years, the conclusions relied on cross-sectional statistical analysis. Zero-insertion analyses could be partly confounded by invariant T cells such as MAIT and iNKT, although diverse VJ usage argued against such confounding for most clonotypes. Out-of-frame TCR alpha sharing in monozygotic twins was systematically underestimated by recombination models, whereas sharing between unrelated individuals was in agreement with the recombination models. Abundant cord blood beta clonotypes carried fewer insertions; young adult naive repertoires showed a weaker similar trend, while memory repertoires showed none. Excess twin sharing in beta out-of-frame sequences was weaker because fewer shared sequences lowered the signal-to-noise ratio. Out-of-frame TCR alpha sequences shared between twins showed an excess of low generation-probability sequences compared with coincidental sharing between unrelated individuals.

The CDR3 runs 13 amino acids, cysteine and phenylalanine included. Just CDR3 DNA is preserved here, 39 bases in frame from base 1. CDR1 and CDR2, looked up from the germline V gene, are SGHTA and FQGNSA. Between the V and J ends, shortened by 0 bases and 5 bases respectively, the junction contains 8 bases. The same specimen was also included in a second study, on yellow fever vaccine responses in identical twins. The second study's paper adds: According to the authors, the vaccine-induced T cell response in identical twins seemed to be partly convergent and partly specific to each individual. The study precisely tracked vaccine-responding T cell clones in identical twins.

The TCR comes from a woman under 30 in good health. Sequencing was carried out using PBMCs. The rearrangement joined TRBV7-2 to TRBJ2-7; the D gene is not confidently resolved. The DNA sequence is given as TGTGCCAGCAGCTTAGCTGCCTGGGACGAGCAGTACTTC. Its translation reads: CASSLAAWDEQYF.